One sample yielded the 6 T cell receptor beta chains listed below, sequenced in a study of OX40 agonist ivuxolimab in advanced cancers. Here immunoSEQ multiplex PCR was the method, and the copy in TCRdb shows in-frame clones only, minus some. The sample gives around 98,000 clones, roughly 85% of which show up once; around 0.52% is in the top ten. The material sequenced was CD4+ or CD8+ T cells sorted from blood, taken in a trial of the OX40 agonist ivuxolimab. These TCRs come from an adult with an advanced solid tumor such as melanoma, head and neck, liver or kidney cancer.

This clone was found a few times. The rearrangement joins TRBV10-3 to TRBJ1-4, with D perhaps matching TRBD1 (6 bases). Germline values: CDR1 ENHRY, CDR2 SYGVKD. The CDR3 length is 12 residues. V was cut by 10 bases and J by 6 bases, with 12 bases left in between. The CDR3 sequence is CATGQNDEKLFF. As DNA, the CDR3 is TGTGCCACCGGACAGAATGATGAAAAACTGTTTTTT.

This clone occurred once. This chain uses TRBV5-4 with TRBJ2-1; possibly TRBD1 for D (5 bases). The CDR3 loop spans 15 amino acids. The V and J ends lost 3 bases and 0 bases respectively, with 10 bases between them. Germline CDR1 reads SGHNT; CDR2 reads YYREEE (reference sequence). The CDR3 nucleotides are TGTGCCAGCAGCTACCAGGGTAACTCCTACAATGAGCAGTTCTTC. This encodes CASSYQGNSYNEQFF.

The rearrangement links TRBV9 to TRBJ1-2; D gene unclear. V lost 3 bases to trimming and J lost 2 bases, with 11 bases between them. CDR3 length: 14 amino acids. Germline loops: CDR1 SGDLS, CDR2 YYNGEE. Written as DNA, the CDR3 is TGTGCCAGCAGCGCTAGGCGGCAGAACTATGGCTACACCTTC. Amino acid sequence: CASSARRQNYGYTF.

The V call is TRBV18, the J call TRBJ2-2; 8 bases agree with TRBD1. This CDR3 is built from 17 residues. Germline values: CDR1 KGHSH, CDR2 LQKENI. V gave up 3 bases and J gave up 4 bases; unmatched junction bases: 10. CDR3 loop: CASSPAGRGHSTGELFF. The CDR3 DNA reads TGTGCCAGCTCACCGGCGGGCAGGGGGCATAGCACCGGGGAGCTGTTTTTT.

The V and J genes are TRBV7-3 and TRBJ2-5, with 8 nucleotides matching TRBD1. The CDR3 has 13 residues. The germline CDR1 and CDR2 sequences are SGHTA and FQGTGA. Trimming took 4 bases from V and 4 from J; bases not matched to a gene: 2. In DNA, the CDR3 is TGTGCCAGCAGCTATGGGACAGGAGAGACCCAGTACTTC. It is translated as CASSYGTGETQYF.

This clone was recorded only once. V gene TRBV7-2 combines with J gene TRBJ2-2, with D unresolved. This CDR3 contains 17 residues. Per the germline V gene, CDR1 is SGHTA and CDR2 is FQGNSA. Between the trimmed V and J ends, which lost 1 base and 0 bases, there was a span of 12 bases. CDR3 protein: CASSLGLEFANTGELFF. In nucleotides, the CDR3 is TGTGCCAGCAGCTTAGGTCTGGAGTTCGCGAACACCGGGGAGCTGTTTTTT.